The present T cell receptor (beta chain) was sequenced within a study of T-cell reconstitution after alpha-beta-depleted transplantation in children. Regarding the study as a whole: At the one-year point after transplant, T-cell counts and TCRbeta diversity were found to come mostly from T cells that had been newly produced.

From germline, CDR1 is MNHEY and CDR2 SVGAGI. The CDR3 loop spans 15 amino acids. After removal of 4 bases from V and 10 bases from J, the junction contained 8 bases not matched to a gene. To note about this clonotype: Its antigen is currently unknown.

This sample's TCRbeta library carried unique molecular identifier barcodes. Using its own MiXCR run on the PCR reads, TCRdb lists one record per CDR3 protein. The table has 750,000 to 950,000 distinct CDR3 sequences, roughly 15% seen once. V and J are TRBV6-5 and TRBJ1-6; 9 bases agree with TRBD1. This sequence was found in a male patient younger than 18 who had a stem cell transplant for acute lymphoblastic leukemia, so the T cells may come from the graft donor. The sequencing used PBMCs, mostly from graft donor cells, collected 360 days after TCRalphabeta/CD19-depleted stem cell transplant. CDR3 nucleotide sequence: TGTGCCAGCAGTTGGGGACAGGGAGGAGCATCACCCCTCCACTTT. Translating gives CASSWGQGGASPLHF.